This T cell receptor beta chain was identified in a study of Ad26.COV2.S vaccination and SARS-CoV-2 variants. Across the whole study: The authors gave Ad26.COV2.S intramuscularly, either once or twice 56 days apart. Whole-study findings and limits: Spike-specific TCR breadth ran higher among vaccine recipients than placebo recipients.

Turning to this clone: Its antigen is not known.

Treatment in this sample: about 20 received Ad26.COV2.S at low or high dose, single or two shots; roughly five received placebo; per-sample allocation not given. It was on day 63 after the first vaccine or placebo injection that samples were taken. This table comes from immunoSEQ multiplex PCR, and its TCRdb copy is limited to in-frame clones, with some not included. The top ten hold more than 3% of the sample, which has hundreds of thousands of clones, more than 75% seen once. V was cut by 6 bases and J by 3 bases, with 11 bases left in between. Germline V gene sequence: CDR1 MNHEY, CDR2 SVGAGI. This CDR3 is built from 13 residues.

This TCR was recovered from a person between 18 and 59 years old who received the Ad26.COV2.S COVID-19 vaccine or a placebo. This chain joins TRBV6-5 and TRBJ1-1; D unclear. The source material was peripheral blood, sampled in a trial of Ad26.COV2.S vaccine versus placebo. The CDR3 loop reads CASRLNGDTEAFF. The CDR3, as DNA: TGTGCCAGCAGGCTAAACGGGGACACTGAAGCTTTCTTT.